The present T cell receptor (beta chain) was sequenced within a study of blood T cell repertoires in COVID-19 (TCRdb year 2020). Study-level background: The collaborator samples originated in the United States, Italy and Spain and spanned the acute and convalescent phases of COVID-19. The prospective study material was composed of cDNA or gDNA derived from T cells, B-cell-depleted T cells, or PBMCs. The dataset comprised deeply sampled blood TCRbeta repertoires from subjects exposed to, actively infected with, or recovered from COVID-19. The repertoires were released in a freely available public database intended as a resource for research on the immune response to SARS-CoV-2. Samples were obtained from the ongoing ImmuneRACE study (first 160 participants) and from roughly 1,300 subjects provided by 6 global collaborators. Nearly every sample came with metadata listing a de-identified subject ID, COVID-19 status, age in years and sex. Where available, HLA class I and class II types were taken from metadata supplied by the sample provider and were not determined by assay-based typing. On the study overall, not on this receptor specifically: The amount of clinical and demographic metadata varied by source and participant and was provided uncurated.

This clone was observed a handful of times. This clone's antigen is unknown. Per-nucleotide qualities are absent, and no much larger clonotype sits a single base away. Reading the germline V gene gives CDR1 SNHLY and CDR2 FYNNEI. From the cysteine through the phenylalanine, the CDR3 covers 13 amino acids. Only the CDR3 portion is preserved as DNA: 39 bases, with reading frame beginning at the first base. Deletion took 3 bases off V and 6 bases off J, with a span of 9 bases between the germline ends. In the prospective study, participants were 18 to 89 years old, resided in approximately 25 geographic areas of the United States, and were enrolled through a virtual design. Cohort assignment in the prospective study relied on participant-reported clinical history from a screening survey and a study questionnaire. Mobile phlebotomists in the prospective study collected whole blood, serum and a nasopharyngeal or oropharyngeal swab from every participant. Participants in the prospective study had the option to provide additional blood draws and questionnaires over a roughly 2-month period. Blood samples from the prospective study were shipped frozen or at room temperature prior to DNA extraction.

TCRbeta CDR3 regions were amplified from genomic DNA using the immunoSEQ Assay, a bias-controlled multiplex PCR. The paper's data handling went like this. Nucleated cell counts per sample were estimated from amplification of reference gene primers within the assay. Sequence reads were collapsed and filtered to measure the absolute abundance of every unique TCRbeta CDR3 rearrangement. For each sample, productive Simpson clonality was calculated as the square root of Simpson's diversity index over productive rearrangements. Here the immuneACCESS table is served through TCRdb, limited to in-frame sequences with V and J called. Missing clones are a known gap in these copies; in checked studies unresolved V genes cover under half, and the rest lacks a known reason. V and J calls and clone size come straight from that table; D and trimming were deduced from the DNA. This sample holds around 220,000 clones; approximately 80% were observed only once. The ten biggest clones cover around 7.4% of the sample.

The chain joins TRBV2 to TRBJ1-5; a confident D gene designation cannot be given. The sequence came from a woman in her 40s with acute COVID-19. The sample was PBMCs or T cells enriched from blood (not recorded which). In nucleotides, the sequence is TGTGCCAGCAGTGAGACGCGGGGTCAGCCCCAGCATTTT. It specifies CASSETRGQPQHF. The reference TRBV2 and TRBJ1-5 proteins fill in what lies around the CDR3, so the full variable domain reads EPEVTQTPSHQVTQMGQEVILRCVPISNHLYFYWYRQILGQKVEFLVSFYNNEISEKSEIFDDQFSVERPDGSNFTLKIRSTKLEDSAMYFCASSETRGQPQHFGDGTRLSIL.